This T cell receptor beta chain is from a study of blood T cell repertoires in COVID-19. Study-wide context: From the United States, Italy and Spain came samples of acute and convalescent COVID-19. PBMCs, B-cell-depleted T cells, or T cells were the source of the cDNA or gDNA that made up the material.

Enrolled during active infection, Seattle patients were then followed longitudinally. Original handling: Amplifying reference gene primers gave estimates of nucleated cell counts. This table comes from immunoSEQ multiplex PCR, and its TCRdb copy is limited to in-frame clones, with some not included. V and J calls and clone size are copied from that table; D and trimming were computed from the DNA. This table holds roughly 150,000 clones, around nine tenths found once. The CDR3 spans 15 residues. Trimming at V came to 0 bases and at J to 1 base, leaving 3 bases not matched to a gene. Germline CDR1 LGHNA, CDR2 YSLEER.

The sample was peripheral blood. The receptor was derived from a woman of 80 years or more with COVID-19, enrolled during active disease. This chain uses TRBV4-3 with TRBJ2-7; 7 positions agree with TRBD2. The CDR3 is CASSQEGGTSYEQYF. The DNA for the CDR3 is TGCGCCAGCAGCCAAGAGGGGGGGACTTCCTACGAGCAGTACTTC.